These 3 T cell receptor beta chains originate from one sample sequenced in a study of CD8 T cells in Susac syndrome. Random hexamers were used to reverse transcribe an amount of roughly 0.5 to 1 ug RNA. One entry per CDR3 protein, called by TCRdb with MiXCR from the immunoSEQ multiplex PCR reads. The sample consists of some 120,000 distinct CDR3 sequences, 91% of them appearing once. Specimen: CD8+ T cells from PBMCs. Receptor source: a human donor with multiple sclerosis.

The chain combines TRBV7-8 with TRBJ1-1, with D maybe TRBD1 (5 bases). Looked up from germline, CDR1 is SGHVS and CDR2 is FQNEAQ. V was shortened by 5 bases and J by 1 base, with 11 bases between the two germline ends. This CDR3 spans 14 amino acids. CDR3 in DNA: TGTGCCAGCAGCCCCGGACACCAGAACACTGAAGCTTTCTTT. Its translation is CASSPGHQNTEAFF.

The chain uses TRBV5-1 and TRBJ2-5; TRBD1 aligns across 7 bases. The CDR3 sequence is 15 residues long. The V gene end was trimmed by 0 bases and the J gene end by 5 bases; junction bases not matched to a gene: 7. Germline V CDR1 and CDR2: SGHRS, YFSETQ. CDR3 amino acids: CASSLGQGSSETQYF. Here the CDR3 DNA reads TGCGCCAGCAGCTTGGGACAGGGAAGCTCGGAGACCCAGTACTTC.

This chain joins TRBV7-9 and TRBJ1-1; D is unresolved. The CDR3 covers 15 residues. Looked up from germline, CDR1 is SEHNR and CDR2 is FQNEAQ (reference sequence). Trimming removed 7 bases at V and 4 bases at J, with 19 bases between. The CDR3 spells CASIPGLWVGTEAFF. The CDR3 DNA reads TGTGCCAGCATCCCTGGGTTGTGGGTTGGCACTGAAGCTTTCTTT.